Shown below are 29 T cell receptor beta chains from a single sample sequenced in a study of cytomegalovirus exposure and HLA in healthy donors. Use of 60 Vbeta and 13 Jbeta primers characterized the PCR. Sequencing used immunoSEQ multiplex PCR; TCRdb keeps in-frame clones, though not all of them. The sample carries around 100,000 clones, around a tenth recorded once. Specimen: PBMCs. These receptors were taken from a man aged 35 to 55 in good health and CMV-seropositive.

This clone was seen many times. The chain combines TRBV29-1 with TRBJ2-1; D gene uncertain. The CDR3 runs to 11 residues. V lost 2 bases and J lost 3, with 2 bases in between. Looked up from germline, CDR1 is SQVTM and CDR2 is ANQGSEA. CDR3 sequence: CSVELYNEQFF. Written as DNA, the CDR3 is TGCAGCGTTGAACTCTACAATGAGCAGTTCTTC.

This clone was observed many times. The gene calls are TRBV2 and TRBJ2-3; TRBD1 matches 9 bases. Germline assignment: CDR1 SNHLY and CDR2 FYNNEI. With V trimmed by 9 bases and J by 2 bases, 9 bases remained unmatched. This CDR3 has 15 residues. CDR3 amino acids: CASNLGQGPTDTQYF. The CDR3 DNA is TGTGCCAGTAATTTGGGACAGGGACCCACAGATACGCAGTATTTT.

This clone was recorded a few times. This chain links TRBV25-1 with TRBJ1-5; the D is unclear. Germline lookup yields CDR1 MGHDK and CDR2 SYGVNS. Trimming took off 3 bases at V and 5 bases at J, with 11 bases between the two ends. The CDR3 has 14 amino acids. This CDR3 is CASSDRDTDQPQHF. DNA of the CDR3: TGTGCCAGCAGTGATCGAGATACGGATCAGCCCCAGCATTTT.

This clone was counted between two and nine times. This sequence joins TRBV5-1 and TRBJ1-2; the D is unclear. V lost 0 bases to trimming and J lost 0 bases, with 9 bases between them. The CDR3 consists of 15 residues. Germline V gene data show CDR1 as SGHRS and CDR2 as YFSETQ. The DNA for the CDR3 is TGCGCCAGCAGCTTGGGACACCTAACTAACTATGGCTACACCTTC. Amino acids: CASSLGHLTNYGYTF. The variable domain in full, with the rest retrieved from reference TRBV5-1 and TRBJ1-2, is KAGVTQTPRYLIKTRGQQVTLSCSPISGHRSVSWYQQTPGQGLQFLFEYFSETQRNKGNFPGRFSGRQFSNSRSEMNVSTLELGDSALYLCASSLGHLTNYGYTFGSGTRLTVV.

V gene TRBV9 combines with J gene TRBJ2-2, with a possible D match to TRBD2 (6 bases). Germline V gene data show CDR1 as SGDLS and CDR2 as YYNGEE. CDR3 size: 16 residues. Trimming took 1 base from V and 6 from J, leaving 16 bases between them. The CDR3 spells CASSVRLGGLAGELFF. The CDR3 DNA reads TGTGCCAGCAGCGTAAGGCTGGGGGGACTCGCCGGGGAGCTGTTTTTT.

The genes are TRBV19 and TRBJ2-2, with no clear D. The germline V and J ends were trimmed by 5 bases and 1 base, with 5 bases remaining between them. The CDR3 runs 13 residues. Germline-derived CDR1 and CDR2 are LNHDA and SQIVND (reference sequence). CDR3 in amino acids: CASSQKNTGELFF. DNA of the CDR3: TGTGCCAGTAGTCAAAAGAACACCGGGGAGCTGTTTTTT.

This clone has just a few counts. V and J are TRBV5-1 and TRBJ1-2, with D unresolved. The CDR3 length is 15 residues. CDR1 and CDR2 (germline): SGHRS, YFSETQ. Trimming cost V 0 bases and J 4 bases, with 13 bases left between them. This chain's CDR3 is CASSLELRASYGYTF. The CDR3 DNA follows: TGCGCCAGCAGCTTGGAATTGCGAGCCTCCTATGGCTACACCTTC. The full variable domain, with the rest looked up from reference TRBV5-1 and TRBJ1-2, is KAGVTQTPRYLIKTRGQQVTLSCSPISGHRSVSWYQQTPGQGLQFLFEYFSETQRNKGNFPGRFSGRQFSNSRSEMNVSTLELGDSALYLCASSLELRASYGYTFGSGTRLTVV.

J is TRBJ2-3 and V is TRBV12-5; perhaps TRBD2 as D (5 bases). This CDR3 spans 14 amino acids. Trimming pared 3 bases from V and 1 base from J, leaving 8 bases between. Germline V gene sequence: CDR1 LGHNT, CDR2 FRNRAP. CDR3 residues: CASGFGSGTDTQYF. In DNA form, the CDR3 reads TGTGCTAGTGGTTTCGGTAGCGGCACAGATACGCAGTATTTT.

V usage is TRBV30 and J usage is TRBJ1-4; no firm D call. This CDR3 spans 14 amino acids. V shed 3 bases and J shed 3 bases, with 11 bases lying between them. Germline values: CDR1 GTSNPN, CDR2 SVGIG (reference sequence). CDR3 in DNA: TGTGCCTGGAGCTATGGACTAGCTAATGAAAAACTGTTTTTT. Its protein is CAWSYGLANEKLFF.

This chain joins TRBV28 and TRBJ2-5; TRBD1 might be the D (5 bases). The CDR3 consists of 14 residues. Trimming removed 8 bases at V and 4 bases at J, with 17 bases between. The V gene's germline CDR1 is MDHEN and CDR2 SYDVKM. The CDR3 DNA follows: TGTGCCAGCCCAGGCCAGGGAAGGAGAGAGACCCAGTACTTC. Translated, it gives CASPGQGRRETQYF.

The sample holds many counts of this clone. The V call is TRBV5-6, the J call TRBJ2-2, with a possible D match to TRBD2 (5 bases). The CDR3 is 16 amino acids. Germline lookup yields CDR1 SGHDT and CDR2 YYEEEE. The V and J ends lost 2 bases and 7 bases respectively, with 18 bases between them. The CDR3 here is CASSFFTLAGSGELFF. The DNA of the CDR3 is TGTGCCAGCAGCTTTTTCACCCTAGCAGGAAGCGGGGAGCTGTTTTTT.

This clone has more than one count but fewer than ten. The chain joins TRBV7-2 to TRBJ2-2; unclear D gene. The CDR3 extends over 14 amino acids. CDR1 and CDR2 from the germline V gene are SGHTA and FQGNSA. V lost 1 base, J lost 2 bases, and 5 bases lay in between. The DNA for the CDR3 is TGTGCCAGCAGCTTAGAGCGTAACACCGGGGAGCTGTTTTTT. Translation: CASSLERNTGELFF.

The chain recombines TRBV7-2 with TRBJ2-1; perhaps TRBD1 as D (6 bases). The CDR3 totals 13 residues. Trimming shortened V by 5 bases and J by 6 bases, and 11 bases separated the two germline ends. Germline lookup yields CDR1 SGHTA and CDR2 FQGNSA. The CDR3 reads CASSPNRANEQFF. Here the CDR3 DNA reads TGTGCCAGCAGCCCTAACAGGGCCAATGAGCAGTTCTTC.

In its sample, this clone was seen a few times. This chain uses TRBV2 with TRBJ2-5, with 9 bases matching TRBD2. V trimming: 8 bases; J trimming: 4 bases; junction bases outside the gene matches: 2. This CDR3 has 12 residues. Per germline, CDR1 SNHLY and CDR2 FYNNEI. CDR3 coding DNA: TGTGCCAGCTTAGCGGGAGTAGAGACCCAGTACTTC. Protein sequence: CASLAGVETQYF.

This clone came up a few times. V and J are TRBV6-1 and TRBJ1-6; D is undetermined. The CDR3 consists of 15 residues. Germline CDR1 reads MNHNS; CDR2 reads SASEGT. Deletions cut 6 bases from V and 0 bases from J, with 9 bases between. For the CDR3, the DNA is TGTGCCAGCAGGGACTTTAGCTCCTATAATTCACCCCTCCACTTT. Translated: CASRDFSSYNSPLHF.

The rearrangement joins TRBV5-1 to TRBJ2-1; 10 bases are a match to TRBD2. The junction had 3 bases not matched to a gene; V was cut back by 0 bases and J by 12 bases. Germline CDR1 SGHRS, CDR2 YFSETQ. The length of the CDR3 is 13 residues. In DNA, the CDR3 is TGCGCCAGCAGCTTGGAACCTAGCGGGAGGCAGTTCTTC. The encoded protein is CASSLEPSGRQFF.

J is TRBJ2-7 and V is TRBV7-8; 10 nucleotides agree with TRBD2. The CDR3 extends over 15 amino acids. With 7 bases clipped from V and 5 bases from J, the junction kept 11 bases outside the gene matches. In germline, CDR1 is SGHVS, CDR2 FQNEAQ. For the CDR3, the DNA is TGTGCCAGCATTAGGGGGCTAGCGGGAGTAAACGAGCAGTACTTC. Encoded protein: CASIRGLAGVNEQYF.

V usage is TRBV5-4 and J usage is TRBJ2-7; TRBD1 matches 8 bases. The CDR3 has 13 residues. Germline values: CDR1 SGHNT, CDR2 YYREEE (reference sequence). With V trimmed by 4 bases and J by 3 bases, 3 bases remained unmatched. This CDR3 reads CASSLDRDYEQYF. In DNA, the CDR3 is TGTGCCAGCAGCCTGGACAGGGACTACGAGCAGTACTTC.

In this sample, this clone turned up a few times. The V call is TRBV5-4, the J call TRBJ2-7, with TRBD2 matching over 9 bases. Germline CDR1 reads SGHNT; CDR2 reads YYREEE (reference sequence). Trimming removed 3 bases from V and 7 bases from J; junction bases left unmatched: 11. The CDR3 totals 15 residues. Here the CDR3 reads CASSSLAGARREQYF. The CDR3 nucleotides read TGTGCCAGCAGCTCATTAGCGGGAGCCAGGAGAGAGCAGTACTTC. The variable domain in full, with the rest retrieved from reference TRBV5-4 and TRBJ2-7, is ETGVTQSPTHLIKTRGQQVTLRCSSQSGHNTVSWYQQALGQGPQFIFQYYREEENGRGNFPPRFSGLQFPNYSSELNVNALELDDSALYLCASSSLAGARREQYFGPGTRLTVT.

This sequence joins TRBV5-6 and TRBJ1-3, with 7 bases matching TRBD1. From germline, CDR1 is SGHDT and CDR2 YYEEEE. The CDR3 covers 14 residues. The junction had 3 bases not matched to a gene; V was cut back by 2 bases and J by 4 bases. CDR3 nucleotides: TGTGCCAGCAGCTTAGGGGACAGCGGAAACACCATATATTTT. Encoded protein: CASSLGDSGNTIYF.

The J gene is TRBJ2-3, the V gene TRBV4-1; D may be TRBD1 (5 bases). Germline V lookup: CDR1 MGHRA, CDR2 YSYEKL. CDR3 length: 15 amino acids. The germline V and J ends were trimmed by 1 base and 1 base, with 9 bases remaining between them. As DNA, the CDR3 is TGCGCCAGCAGCCAAGCCAGGGCGGGCACAGATACGCAGTATTTT. It yields the protein CASSQARAGTDTQYF.

This rearrangement joins TRBV11-1 to TRBJ2-3; TRBD1 matches at 10 bases. The ends lost 5 bases at V and 4 bases at J; junction bases unmatched: 9. Germline V gene lookup returns CDR1 SGHAT and CDR2 FQDESV (reference sequence). The CDR3 has 16 residues. The CDR3 protein is CASSPNRDRGSDTQYF. The DNA of the CDR3 is TGTGCCAGCAGCCCAAACCGGGACAGGGGCTCAGATACGCAGTATTTT.

This clone was seen only a few times. V gene TRBV23-1 combines with J gene TRBJ2-7; D might be TRBD1 (6 bases). TRBV23-1 carries the ORF label, with uncertain function. V was clipped by 0 bases and J by 2 bases, with 11 bases between them. CDR3 length equals 15 residues. CDR3 region: CASSQSSDRPYEQYF. CDR3 sequence (DNA): TGCGCCAGCAGTCAATCGTCGGACAGACCCTACGAGCAGTACTTC.

This chain connects TRBV5-1 to TRBJ2-3; TRBD2 might be the D (6 bases). The V end was cut by 5 bases, the J end by 0 bases, with 16 bases between. CDR1 is SGHRS, CDR2 YFSETQ, per germline. This CDR3 has 16 residues. CDR3 loop: CASRGEDGPSTDTQYF. CDR3 nucleotide sequence: TGCGCCAGCAGGGGGGAGGACGGACCTAGCACAGATACGCAGTATTTT. The entire variable domain, with the rest obtained from reference TRBV5-1 and TRBJ2-3, is as follows: KAGVTQTPRYLIKTRGQQVTLSCSPISGHRSVSWYQQTPGQGLQFLFEYFSETQRNKGNFPGRFSGRQFSNSRSEMNVSTLELGDSALYLCASRGEDGPSTDTQYFGPGTRLTVL.

This clone was counted a few times. The sample carries other DNA sequences with the same CDR3. This sequence joins TRBV6-5 and TRBJ2-2, with D uncertain. The germline V gene encodes CDR1 MNHEY and CDR2 SVGAGI. V lost 2 bases to trimming and J lost 5 bases, with 15 bases between them. This CDR3 contains 16 residues. The CDR3 DNA reads as TGTGCCAGCAGTTACGACCGACTGGCTGGGACCGGGGAGCTGTTTTTT. It yields the protein CASSYDRLAGTGELFF.

The chain employs TRBV29-1 and TRBJ2-7; TRBD1 might be the D (6 bases). Germline-derived CDR1 and CDR2 are SQVTM and ANQGSEA. The length of the CDR3 is 12 residues. V lost 3 bases and J 5 bases, leaving 11 bases between the germline ends. The CDR3 protein is CSVDQGRDEQYF. The DNA of the CDR3 is TGCAGCGTTGATCAGGGGCGAGACGAGCAGTACTTC.

This clone was seen more than once but under ten times. This chain connects TRBV6-1 to TRBJ1-5; TRBD1 agrees at 7 bases. Trimming cost V 4 bases and J 3 bases; bases outside gene matches: 3. Germline CDR1 and CDR2: MNHNS and SASEGT. The CDR3 extends over 14 amino acids. CDR3 sequence: CASSVTGDNQPQHF. CDR3 DNA: TGTGCCAGCAGTGTAACAGGGGACAATCAGCCCCAGCATTTT.

Ten or more counts support this clone. The CDR3 DNA reads as TGCAGCGTTATTAGCGGTCTTAATACGCAGTATTTT. Protein product: CSVISGLNTQYF. The chain joins TRBV29-1 to TRBJ2-3; a possible D gene is TRBD2 (6 bases). The length of the CDR3 is 12 residues. Germline V CDR1 and CDR2: SQVTM, ANQGSEA. V shed 5 bases and J shed 7 bases, with 13 bases lying between them.

This clone was counted a few times. Here the CDR3 reads CASSYRGPIEKLFF. The CDR3, as DNA: TGTGCCAGCAGCTACAGGGGGCCAATTGAAAAACTGTTTTTT. The chain carries TRBV7-9 and TRBJ1-4; 9 bases match TRBD1. The CDR3 runs to 14 residues. Trimming at V came to 4 bases and at J to 7 bases, leaving 4 bases not matched to a gene. Germline values: CDR1 SEHNR, CDR2 FQNEAQ (reference sequence).